This TCR beta chain was sequenced during a study of cytomegalovirus exposure and HLA in healthy donors. Study-level information: Per a later analysis, the 666 first-cohort and approximately 120 validation repertoires shared one platform.

Repertoires were generated with immunoSEQ multiplex PCR, while TCRdb's copy carries only in-frame clones and drops some. In the table there are 140,000 to 150,000 clones, roughly 87% of which are singletons. CDR1 SEHNR and CDR2 FQNEAQ come from the germline V gene (reference sequence). The CDR3 is 17 residues long. Trimming took 6 bases from V and 5 from J, leaving 22 bases between them. Study findings and constraints: The study put about 180 TCR beta chains on its list as cytomegalovirus-associated. Both high specificity and high sensitivity reportedly marked the classifier's diagnosis of cytomegalovirus status.

Separate from the roughly 700-subject first cohort, the roughly 120-subject validation cohort was the one that the donors belonged to. As regards this clone: The antigen remains undetermined.

The TCR comes from a man aged 18-30 years in good health and CMV-seropositive. Sequenced material: PBMCs. This chain links TRBV7-9 with TRBJ2-2, with D possibly being TRBD2 (6 bases). The CDR3 loop is CASSPSMGGKGTGELFF. DNA for the CDR3: TGTGCCAGCAGTCCATCCATGGGGGGAAAAGGGACCGGGGAGCTGTTTTTT.